What follows are 4 T cell receptor beta chains derived from one specimen sequenced in a study of blood T cell repertoires in COVID-19. The data were produced by immunoSEQ multiplex PCR, yet TCRdb's version contains in-frame clones alone and is incomplete. The sample has around 68,000 clones, over 75% seen once. The sequenced sample consisted of peripheral blood. The receptor set was obtained from a human donor in a cohort sampled during active COVID-19.

This sequence joins TRBV6-2 or TRBV6-3 and TRBJ2-5; perhaps TRBD1 as D (6 bases). V was trimmed by 6 bases and J by 2 bases, leaving 22 bases between them. CDR3 length: 17 amino acids. In germline, CDR1 is MNHEY, CDR2 SVGEGT. CDR3 coding DNA: TGTGCCAGCAGCCCTCGCCGGGACACCAACATTCAAGAGACCCAGTACTTC. It specifies CASSPRRDTNIQETQYF.

The rearrangement joins TRBV19 to TRBJ1-1; the match to TRBD1 covers 8 bases. The germline V gene encodes CDR1 LNHDA and CDR2 SQIVND (reference sequence). There are 13 residues in the CDR3. With 2 bases clipped from V and 8 bases from J, the junction kept 4 bases outside the gene matches. CDR3 region: CASSIIWTGEAFF. CDR3 sequence (DNA): TGTGCCAGTAGTATAATTTGGACAGGGGAAGCTTTCTTT.

J is TRBJ1-2 and V is TRBV4-2; D gene uncertain. There are 14 residues in the CDR3. With 0 bases removed from V and 2 bases from J, the gap between germline ends came to 7 bases. Germline V gives CDR1 LGHNA, CDR2 YNFKEQ. CDR3 sequence (DNA): TGTGCCAGCAGCCAAGATTACGAGAACTATGGCTACACCTTC. Amino acids: CASSQDYENYGYTF.

The count of this clone is one. The gene calls are TRBV5-5 and TRBJ2-5; 9 bases fit TRBD1. Germline lookup yields CDR1 SGHKS and CDR2 YYEKEE (reference sequence). The CDR3 length is 15 residues. With 4 bases clipped from V and 5 bases from J, the junction kept 9 bases outside the gene matches. CDR3 region: CASSRSQGAGETQYF. CDR3 DNA sequence: TGTGCCAGCAGCCGGTCACAGGGGGCGGGGGAGACCCAGTACTTC.